The 19 T cell receptor beta chains given below trace back to one sample, sequenced in a study of T cells in Graves' hyperthyroidism and ophthalmopathy. Amplification yielded TCR beta CDR3 regions, with RNA transcripts as the source. An initial round of RT-PCR targeting the TCR CDR3 relied on the HTBI primer set. One entry per CDR3 protein, called by TCRdb with MiXCR from the multiplex PCR reads. The data show 400,000 to 600,000 distinct CDR3 sequences, 15% to 20% seen once. The sample taken for sequencing was blood. The source is a woman in her twenties or thirties with Graves' ophthalmopathy.

J is TRBJ2-3 and V is TRBV19; TRBD1 is a possible D gene (5 bases). Trimming pared 4 bases from V and 1 base from J, leaving 12 bases between. This CDR3 spans 15 amino acids. In germline, CDR1 is LNHDA, CDR2 SQIVND (reference sequence). As DNA, the CDR3 is TGTGCCAGTAGTAACGTAGGGGCCCGCACAGATACGCAGTATTTT. Residues: CASSNVGARTDTQYF.

V gene TRBV6-1 combines with J gene TRBJ1-6; TRBD1 matches 8 bases. Germline V lookup: CDR1 MNHNS, CDR2 SASEGT. The CDR3 is 15 amino acids. With V trimmed by 5 bases and J by 7 bases, 7 bases remained unmatched. The CDR3 sequence: CASSLDRVGNSPLHF. CDR3 nucleotides: TGTGCCAGCAGTCTGGACAGGGTAGGGAATTCACCCCTCCACTTT.

This clonotype was recorded at least ten times. This rearrangement joins TRBV5-1 to TRBJ2-5; 9 bases fit TRBD2. Germline V gene sequence: CDR1 SGHRS, CDR2 YFSETQ. Trimming at V came to 6 bases and at J to 3 bases, leaving 6 bases not matched to a gene. CDR3 length: 14 residues. The CDR3 region is CASNQREVEETQYF. DNA for the CDR3: TGCGCCAGCAATCAGCGGGAGGTGGAAGAGACCCAGTACTTC.

About this clonotype: A much larger clone lies one base from this, so it may be a read error. The V and J genes are TRBV18 and TRBJ2-4; 10 bases are shared with TRBD1. The CDR3 loop spans 14 amino acids. Germline CDR1 is KGHSH and CDR2 is LQKENI. CDR3 sequence: CASSPGQGFDIRYF. CDR3 DNA sequence: TGTGCCAGCTCACCGGGACAGGGGTTTGACATTCGGTACTTC.

This clonotype has just a few counts. The rearrangement links TRBV9 to TRBJ2-2; the match to TRBD1 covers 12 bases. J gave up 8 bases and V 7 bases, and 9 bases lay outside the gene matches. Per germline, CDR1 SGDLS and CDR2 YYNGEE. The CDR3 sequence is 15 residues long. The CDR3 spells CASSRGTGGEGELFF. The CDR3 DNA follows: TGTGCCAGCTCGAGAGGGACAGGGGGCGAGGGGGAGCTGTTTTTT. Drawing the rest from reference TRBV9 and TRBJ2-2, the complete variable domain is DSGVTQTPKHLITATGQRVTLRCSPRSGDLSVYWYQQSLDQGLQFLIQYYNGEERAKGNILERFSAQQFPDLHSELNLSSLELGDSALYFCASSRGTGGEGELFFGEGSRLTVL.

The table lists this clonotype with many counts. This sequence joins TRBV20-1 and TRBJ2-3; 12 nucleotides agree with TRBD2. V gave up 3 bases and J gave up 1 base; unmatched junction bases: 5. The CDR3 covers 16 residues. Germline CDR1 DFQATT, CDR2 SNEGSKA (reference sequence). CDR3 sequence: CSASSLAGGRTDTQYF. DNA for the CDR3: TGCAGTGCTAGCTCGCTAGCGGGAGGGCGCACAGATACGCAGTATTTT.

Many counts were recorded for this clonotype. The CDR3 sequence is CASSLDAGVRNEQFF. In nucleotides, the CDR3 is TGTGCCAGCAGCTTAGACGCGGGAGTCAGAAATGAGCAGTTCTTC. The genes are TRBV7-2 and TRBJ2-1; 7 bases match TRBD2. J lost 7 bases, V lost 1 base, and 7 bases had no gene match. Per germline, CDR1 SGHTA and CDR2 FQGNSA. The CDR3 extends over 15 amino acids.

This clonotype was seen a handful of times. This sequence joins TRBV15 and TRBJ1-1, with D unresolved. The germline V and J ends were trimmed by 1 base and 8 bases, with 8 bases remaining between them. The CDR3 consists of 12 residues. The V gene's germline CDR1 is LNHNV and CDR2 YYDKDF (reference sequence). The CDR3 DNA reads as TGTGCCACCAGCAGAGGAGGGTCGGAAGCTTTCTTT. Translated: CATSRGGSEAFF.

About this clonotype itself: This could be a read error, since a much larger clone is one nucleotide away. This chain links TRBV5-1 with TRBJ2-7; possibly TRBD1 or TRBD2 for D (5 bases each). Trimming cost V 4 bases and J 7 bases, with 18 bases left between them. Germline V gene data show CDR1 as SGHRS and CDR2 as YFSETQ. The CDR3 extends over 14 amino acids. CDR3 bases: TGCGCCAGCAGCCTAGGGACCGCCGGCGATGAGCAGTACTTC. Protein product: CASSLGTAGDEQYF. The full variable domain, in which reference TRBV5-1 and TRBJ2-7 provide the parts outside the CDR3, is KAGVTQTPRYLIKTRGQQVTLSCSPISGHRSVSWYQQTPGQGLQFLFEYFSETQRNKGNFPGRFSGRQFSNSRSEMNVSTLELGDSALYLCASSLGTAGDEQYFGPGTRLTVT.

The V gene is TRBV20-1, the J gene TRBJ2-1; 8 nucleotides agree with TRBD1. The V gene's germline CDR1 is DFQATT and CDR2 SNEGSKA (reference sequence). The CDR3 covers 12 residues. With 3 bases clipped from V and 9 bases from J, the junction kept 4 bases outside the gene matches. The CDR3, as DNA: TGCAGTGCTAGCAACAGGGGGGTTGAGCAGTTCTTC. Translating it yields CSASNRGVEQFF.

The V call is TRBV4-2, the J call TRBJ2-7; 10 nucleotides line up with TRBD2. Trimming took 0 bases from V and 2 from J; bases not matched to a gene: 13. Looked up from germline, CDR1 is LGHNA and CDR2 is YNFKEQ. This CDR3 is 19 amino acids long. CDR3 nucleotides: TGTGCCAGCAGCCAAGAAACAGGTCCTCTACTAGCGGGAACCTACGAGCAGTACTTC. Protein sequence: CASSQETGPLLAGTYEQYF.

This clonotype has just a few counts. This chain joins TRBV6-5 and TRBJ1-2, with 8 bases aligning to TRBD1. Looked up from germline, CDR1 is MNHEY and CDR2 is SVGAGI. The CDR3 totals 15 residues. The trim removed 2 bases at V and 4 bases at J, leaving 6 bases unmatched. CDR3 bases: TGTGCCAGCAGTTACACTCACAGGGGGAGCTATGGCTACACCTTC. It translates to CASSYTHRGSYGYTF.

This clonotype was seen a few times. V is TRBV24-1 and J is TRBJ2-1; D call uncertain. V was pared by 0 bases and J by 0 bases, with 8 bases between. Germline assignment: CDR1 KGHDR and CDR2 SFDVKD. The CDR3 extends over 16 amino acids. CDR3: CATSDLQESSYNEQFF. In DNA form, the CDR3 reads TGTGCCACCAGTGATTTGCAGGAGAGCTCCTACAATGAGCAGTTCTTC.

This clonotype was recorded many times. V gene TRBV24-1 combines with J gene TRBJ2-1, with TRBD2 matching 8 bases. The CDR3 spans 16 residues. Losses at the gene ends were 1 base for V and 4 bases for J; bases not matched to a gene: 5. Germline assignment: CDR1 KGHDR and CDR2 SFDVKD. The DNA of the CDR3 is TGTGCCACCAGTGATTTTCCGGGAGGGCCATACAATGAGCAGTTCTTC. Protein sequence: CATSDFPGGPYNEQFF.

This clonotype was picked up a small number of times. V usage is TRBV4-1 and J usage is TRBJ2-1; 7 bases fit TRBD1. This CDR3 comprises 13 residues. Germline values: CDR1 MGHRA, CDR2 YSYEKL. Trimming took 5 bases from V and 8 from J; bases not matched to a gene: 6. The CDR3 DNA reads TGCGCCAGCAGCTACGACAGGGTTTATGAGCAGTTCTTC. Translating it yields CASSYDRVYEQFF.

The gene calls are TRBV5-5 and TRBJ1-2, with D unclear. V shed 0 bases and J shed 0 bases, with 12 bases lying between them. The CDR3 extends over 16 amino acids. Germline V lookup: CDR1 SGHKS, CDR2 YYEKEE (reference sequence). DNA for the CDR3: TGTGCCAGCAGCTTGGGGCCGGCTGAAGCTAACTATGGCTACACCTTC. Its protein is CASSLGPAEANYGYTF.

This clonotype was seen repeatedly, ten times or more. CDR3 in DNA: TGTGCCAGCAGACCCGGACTAGCGGGAGTTGAGTATACGCAGTATTTT. This gives the protein CASRPGLAGVEYTQYF. The chain joins TRBV6-2 or TRBV6-3 to TRBJ2-3, with 13 bases that match TRBD2. After removal of 6 bases from V and 7 bases from J, the junction contained 10 bases not matched to a gene. The V gene's germline CDR1 is MNHEY and CDR2 SVGEGT. This CDR3 region has 16 residues.

The chain carries TRBV6-5 and TRBJ1-4, with D perhaps TRBD1 (5 bases). The CDR3 has 14 amino acids. Germline CDR1 MNHEY, CDR2 SVGAGI. V was cut by 2 bases and J by 8 bases, with 12 bases left in between. The CDR3 spells CASSYEGINEKLFF. The CDR3 DNA is TGTGCCAGCAGTTACGAGGGGATCAACGAAAAACTGTTTTTT.

This clonotype was picked up many times. This sequence joins TRBV20-1 and TRBJ2-1; D remains ambiguous. V lost 1 base, J lost 0 bases, and 10 bases lay in between. Looked up from germline, CDR1 is DFQATT and CDR2 is SNEGSKA (reference sequence). The CDR3 covers 15 residues. The CDR3 coding sequence is TGCAGTGCTAGAGTCATCGGAAACTCCTACAATGAGCAGTTCTTC. This sequence encodes CSARVIGNSYNEQFF.